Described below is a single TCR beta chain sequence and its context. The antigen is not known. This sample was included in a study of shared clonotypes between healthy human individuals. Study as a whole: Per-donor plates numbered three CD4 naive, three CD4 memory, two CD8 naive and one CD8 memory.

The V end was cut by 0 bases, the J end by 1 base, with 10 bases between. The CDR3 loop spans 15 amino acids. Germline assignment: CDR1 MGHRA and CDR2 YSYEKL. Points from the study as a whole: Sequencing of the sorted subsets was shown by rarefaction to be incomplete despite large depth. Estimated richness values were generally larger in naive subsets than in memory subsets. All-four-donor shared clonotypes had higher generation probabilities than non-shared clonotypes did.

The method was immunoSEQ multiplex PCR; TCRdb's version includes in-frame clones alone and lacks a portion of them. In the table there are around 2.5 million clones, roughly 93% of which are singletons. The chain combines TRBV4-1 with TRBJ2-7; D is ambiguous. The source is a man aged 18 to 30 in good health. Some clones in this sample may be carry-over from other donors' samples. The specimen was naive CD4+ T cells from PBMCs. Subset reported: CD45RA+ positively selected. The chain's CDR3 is CASSQDPSRSYEQYF. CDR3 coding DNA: TGCGCCAGCAGCCAAGATCCCAGTCGATCCTACGAGCAGTACTTC.